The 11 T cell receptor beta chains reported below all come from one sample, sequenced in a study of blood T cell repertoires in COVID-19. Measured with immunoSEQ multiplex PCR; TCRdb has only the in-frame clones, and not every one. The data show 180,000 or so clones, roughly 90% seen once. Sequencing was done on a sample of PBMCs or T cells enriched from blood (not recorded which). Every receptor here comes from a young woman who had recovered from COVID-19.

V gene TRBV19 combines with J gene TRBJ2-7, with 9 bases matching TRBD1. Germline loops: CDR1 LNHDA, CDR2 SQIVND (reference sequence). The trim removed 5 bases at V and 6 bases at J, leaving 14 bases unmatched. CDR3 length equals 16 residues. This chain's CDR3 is CASSRDPGQGWSEQYF. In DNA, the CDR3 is TGTGCCAGTAGTCGGGATCCGGGACAGGGCTGGAGCGAGCAGTACTTC.

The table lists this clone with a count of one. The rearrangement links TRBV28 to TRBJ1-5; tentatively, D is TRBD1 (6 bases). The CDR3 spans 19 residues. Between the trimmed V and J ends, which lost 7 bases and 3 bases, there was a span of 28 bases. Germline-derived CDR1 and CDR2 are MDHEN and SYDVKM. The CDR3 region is CASKTTQAPGQYNNQPQHF. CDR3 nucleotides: TGTGCCAGCAAAACCACACAGGCTCCGGGACAATATAACAATCAGCCCCAGCATTTT.

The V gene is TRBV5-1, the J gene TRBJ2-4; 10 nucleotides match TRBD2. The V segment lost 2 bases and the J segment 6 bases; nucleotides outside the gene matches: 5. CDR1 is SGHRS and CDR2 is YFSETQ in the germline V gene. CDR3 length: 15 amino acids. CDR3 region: CASSFLAGVGNIQYF. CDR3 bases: TGCGCCAGCAGCTTCCTAGCGGGAGTCGGAAACATTCAGTACTTC.

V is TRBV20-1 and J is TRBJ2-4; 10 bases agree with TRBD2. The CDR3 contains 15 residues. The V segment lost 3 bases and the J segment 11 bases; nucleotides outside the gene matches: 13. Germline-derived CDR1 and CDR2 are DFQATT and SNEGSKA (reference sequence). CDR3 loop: CSASGTSEPRKVQYF. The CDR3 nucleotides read TGCAGTGCTAGTGGGACTAGCGAGCCGAGGAAGGTTCAGTACTTC.

The CDR3 sequence: CASSAQDSHYEQYF. As DNA, the CDR3 is TGTGCCAGCAGCGCCCAGGACAGCCACTACGAGCAGTACTTC. The gene calls are TRBV9 and TRBJ2-7; perhaps TRBD1 as D (6 bases). The length of the CDR3 is 14 residues. CDR1 is SGDLS and CDR2 is YYNGEE in the germline V gene. V lost 3 bases and J lost 3, with 13 bases in between.

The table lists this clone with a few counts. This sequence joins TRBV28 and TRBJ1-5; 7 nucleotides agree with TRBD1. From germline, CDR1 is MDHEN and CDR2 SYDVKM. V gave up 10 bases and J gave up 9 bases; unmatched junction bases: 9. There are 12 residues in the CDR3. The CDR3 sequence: CATQLDRVPQHF. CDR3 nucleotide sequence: TGTGCCACCCAACTCGACAGGGTGCCCCAGCATTTT.

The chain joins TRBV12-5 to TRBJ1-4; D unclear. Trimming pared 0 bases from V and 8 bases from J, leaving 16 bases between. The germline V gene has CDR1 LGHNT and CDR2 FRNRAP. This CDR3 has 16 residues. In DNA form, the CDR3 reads TGTGCTAGTGGTTTGGTTCTGGGGAGGACTCCGGAAAAACTGTTTTTT. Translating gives CASGLVLGRTPEKLFF.

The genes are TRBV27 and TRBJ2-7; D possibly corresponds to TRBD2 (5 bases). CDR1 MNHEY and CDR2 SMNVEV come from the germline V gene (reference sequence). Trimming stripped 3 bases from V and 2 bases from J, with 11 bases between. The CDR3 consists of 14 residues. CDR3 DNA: TGTGCCAGCAGTTTCGGGGATTCCACCTACGAGCAGTACTTC. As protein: CASSFGDSTYEQYF.

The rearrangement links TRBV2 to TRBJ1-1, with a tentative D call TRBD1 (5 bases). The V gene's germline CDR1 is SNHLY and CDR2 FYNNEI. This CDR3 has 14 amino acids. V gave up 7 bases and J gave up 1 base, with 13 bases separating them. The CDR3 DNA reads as TGTGCCAGCAAGGGGCTAGAGAGGAACACTGAAGCTTTCTTT. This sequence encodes CASKGLERNTEAFF.

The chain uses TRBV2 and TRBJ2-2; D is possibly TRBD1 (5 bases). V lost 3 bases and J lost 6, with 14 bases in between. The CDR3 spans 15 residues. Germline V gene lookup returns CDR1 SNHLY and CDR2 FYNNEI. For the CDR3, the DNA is TGTGCCAGCAGTGAGTTGACAGTATTCTCCGGGGAGCTGTTTTTT. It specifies CASSELTVFSGELFF. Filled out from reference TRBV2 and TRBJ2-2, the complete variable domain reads EPEVTQTPSHQVTQMGQEVILRCVPISNHLYFYWYRQILGQKVEFLVSFYNNEISEKSEIFDDQFSVERPDGSNFTLKIRSTKLEDSAMYFCASSELTVFSGELFFGEGSRLTVL.

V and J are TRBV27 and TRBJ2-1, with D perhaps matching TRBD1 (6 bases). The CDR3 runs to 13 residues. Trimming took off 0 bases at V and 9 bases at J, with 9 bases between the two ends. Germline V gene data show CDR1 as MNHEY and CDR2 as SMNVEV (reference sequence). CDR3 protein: CASSLSIRGEQFF. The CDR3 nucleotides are TGTGCCAGCAGTTTATCCATCAGGGGTGAGCAGTTCTTC.